These T cell receptor beta chains were read from a single sample in a study of T cell repertoires in cytomegalovirus infection. TCRdb reprocessed the reads via MiXCR and lists one record per CDR3 protein. The repertoire has around 800,000 distinct CDR3 sequences, approximately 32% of them found once; the top ten carry around 12%. Their cognate antigens are unknown. Source: cultured CD8+ T cells from PBMCs, taken from culture after CMV antigen stimulation. All receptors derive from a human donor in good health (CMV status not recorded). Some clones in this sample may be carry-over from other donors' samples. Both conserved end residues are part of each CDR3. A D gene is named only where the DNA matches it firmly. Clone size is shown for a subset of rows, as once, few, many or a class of expanded clone.

CDR3nt: TGTGCCAGCAGCTTAGAAGTTGGGGGGAACACTGAAGCTTTCTTT
CDR3aa: CASSLEVGGNTEAFF
d_gene: .
v_gene: TRBV7-6
len: 15
j_gene: TRBJ1-1
abundance: few

CDR3nt: TGTGCCAGCAGTGAAGGCTGGACTAGAACAGATACGCAGTATTTT
CDR3aa: CASSEGWTRTDTQYF
d_gene: TRBD2
v_gene: TRBV6-1
len: 15
j_gene: TRBJ2-3
abundance: .

CDR3nt: TGTGCCATTTTTGACAGGGTCGTTAACGAGCAGTACTTC
CDR3aa: CAIFDRVVNEQYF
d_gene: TRBD1
v_gene: TRBV10-3
len: 13
j_gene: TRBJ2-7
abundance: .

CDR3nt: TGTGCCAGTACCGGGACTAGCGGGGACTCCTACGAGCAGTACTTC
CDR3aa: CASTGTSGDSYEQYF
d_gene: TRBD2
v_gene: TRBV19
len: 15
j_gene: TRBJ2-7
abundance: .

CDR3nt: TGTGCCAGCAGCTTAGGGGGGAGGCAACTGTTTTTT
CDR3aa: CASSLGGRQLFF
d_gene: .
v_gene: TRBV7-2
len: 12
j_gene: TRBJ1-4
abundance: .

CDR3nt: TGTGCCAGCAGCTTATGGGGGGCGAACACCGGGGAGCTGTTTTTT
CDR3aa: CASSLWGANTGELFF
d_gene: .
v_gene: TRBV7-8
len: 15
j_gene: TRBJ2-2
abundance: .

CDR3nt: TGTGCCAGCAGATTAAAAGAACCCTCTGGAAACACCATATATTTT
CDR3aa: CASRLKEPSGNTIYF
d_gene: .
v_gene: TRBV6-2/TRBV6-3
len: 15
j_gene: TRBJ1-3
abundance: .

CDR3nt: TGTGCCAGCAGTTACACCGTTCTGACTGAAGCTTTCTTT
CDR3aa: CASSYTVLTEAFF
d_gene: .
v_gene: TRBV6-2/TRBV6-3
len: 13
j_gene: TRBJ1-1
abundance: few

CDR3nt: TGTGCCAGCACCTCTGGAGGAACCAATCCCTACACCTTC
CDR3aa: CASTSGGTNPYTF
d_gene: .
v_gene: TRBV12-3/TRBV12-4
len: 13
j_gene: TRBJ1-2
abundance: few

CDR3nt: TGCGCCAGCAGCAGGACTAGCGTCCATCCCTACAATGAGCAGTTCTTC
CDR3aa: CASSRTSVHPYNEQFF
d_gene: TRBD2
v_gene: TRBV5-1
len: 16
j_gene: TRBJ2-1
abundance: few

CDR3nt: TGTGCCAGCAGCTTGGCTGGGTGGGGGGCGAGCACTGAAGCTTTCTTT
CDR3aa: CASSLAGWGASTEAFF
d_gene: .
v_gene: TRBV5-3
len: 16
j_gene: TRBJ1-1
abundance: once

CDR3nt: TGTGCCAGCCTAGCCCAGTCGACCCGACTGAACACTGAAGCTTTCTTT
CDR3aa: CASLAQSTRLNTEAFF
d_gene: .
v_gene: TRBV2
len: 16
j_gene: TRBJ1-1
abundance: .

CDR3nt: TGCGCCAGCAGCTTGGCCGGGGAAGTCAATGAGACCCAGTACTTC
CDR3aa: CASSLAGEVNETQYF
d_gene: .
v_gene: TRBV5-1
len: 15
j_gene: TRBJ2-5
abundance: .

CDR3nt: TGTGCCAGCAGTATAGGGGTTGGGACTTCAGCTTTCTTT
CDR3aa: CASSIGVGTSAFF
d_gene: .
v_gene: TRBV28
len: 13
j_gene: TRBJ1-1
abundance: .

CDR3nt: TGTGCCAGCAGCTTTAACAAGACCTCGGCGCAGTATTTT
CDR3aa: CASSFNKTSAQYF
d_gene: .
v_gene: TRBV7-9
len: 13
j_gene: TRBJ2-3
abundance: few

CDR3nt: TGTGCCAGCAGTACCGGACGGCGCTCGGAGGGCGGGGAGCTGTTTTTT
CDR3aa: CASSTGRRSEGGELFF
d_gene: .
v_gene: TRBV2
len: 16
j_gene: TRBJ2-2
abundance: .